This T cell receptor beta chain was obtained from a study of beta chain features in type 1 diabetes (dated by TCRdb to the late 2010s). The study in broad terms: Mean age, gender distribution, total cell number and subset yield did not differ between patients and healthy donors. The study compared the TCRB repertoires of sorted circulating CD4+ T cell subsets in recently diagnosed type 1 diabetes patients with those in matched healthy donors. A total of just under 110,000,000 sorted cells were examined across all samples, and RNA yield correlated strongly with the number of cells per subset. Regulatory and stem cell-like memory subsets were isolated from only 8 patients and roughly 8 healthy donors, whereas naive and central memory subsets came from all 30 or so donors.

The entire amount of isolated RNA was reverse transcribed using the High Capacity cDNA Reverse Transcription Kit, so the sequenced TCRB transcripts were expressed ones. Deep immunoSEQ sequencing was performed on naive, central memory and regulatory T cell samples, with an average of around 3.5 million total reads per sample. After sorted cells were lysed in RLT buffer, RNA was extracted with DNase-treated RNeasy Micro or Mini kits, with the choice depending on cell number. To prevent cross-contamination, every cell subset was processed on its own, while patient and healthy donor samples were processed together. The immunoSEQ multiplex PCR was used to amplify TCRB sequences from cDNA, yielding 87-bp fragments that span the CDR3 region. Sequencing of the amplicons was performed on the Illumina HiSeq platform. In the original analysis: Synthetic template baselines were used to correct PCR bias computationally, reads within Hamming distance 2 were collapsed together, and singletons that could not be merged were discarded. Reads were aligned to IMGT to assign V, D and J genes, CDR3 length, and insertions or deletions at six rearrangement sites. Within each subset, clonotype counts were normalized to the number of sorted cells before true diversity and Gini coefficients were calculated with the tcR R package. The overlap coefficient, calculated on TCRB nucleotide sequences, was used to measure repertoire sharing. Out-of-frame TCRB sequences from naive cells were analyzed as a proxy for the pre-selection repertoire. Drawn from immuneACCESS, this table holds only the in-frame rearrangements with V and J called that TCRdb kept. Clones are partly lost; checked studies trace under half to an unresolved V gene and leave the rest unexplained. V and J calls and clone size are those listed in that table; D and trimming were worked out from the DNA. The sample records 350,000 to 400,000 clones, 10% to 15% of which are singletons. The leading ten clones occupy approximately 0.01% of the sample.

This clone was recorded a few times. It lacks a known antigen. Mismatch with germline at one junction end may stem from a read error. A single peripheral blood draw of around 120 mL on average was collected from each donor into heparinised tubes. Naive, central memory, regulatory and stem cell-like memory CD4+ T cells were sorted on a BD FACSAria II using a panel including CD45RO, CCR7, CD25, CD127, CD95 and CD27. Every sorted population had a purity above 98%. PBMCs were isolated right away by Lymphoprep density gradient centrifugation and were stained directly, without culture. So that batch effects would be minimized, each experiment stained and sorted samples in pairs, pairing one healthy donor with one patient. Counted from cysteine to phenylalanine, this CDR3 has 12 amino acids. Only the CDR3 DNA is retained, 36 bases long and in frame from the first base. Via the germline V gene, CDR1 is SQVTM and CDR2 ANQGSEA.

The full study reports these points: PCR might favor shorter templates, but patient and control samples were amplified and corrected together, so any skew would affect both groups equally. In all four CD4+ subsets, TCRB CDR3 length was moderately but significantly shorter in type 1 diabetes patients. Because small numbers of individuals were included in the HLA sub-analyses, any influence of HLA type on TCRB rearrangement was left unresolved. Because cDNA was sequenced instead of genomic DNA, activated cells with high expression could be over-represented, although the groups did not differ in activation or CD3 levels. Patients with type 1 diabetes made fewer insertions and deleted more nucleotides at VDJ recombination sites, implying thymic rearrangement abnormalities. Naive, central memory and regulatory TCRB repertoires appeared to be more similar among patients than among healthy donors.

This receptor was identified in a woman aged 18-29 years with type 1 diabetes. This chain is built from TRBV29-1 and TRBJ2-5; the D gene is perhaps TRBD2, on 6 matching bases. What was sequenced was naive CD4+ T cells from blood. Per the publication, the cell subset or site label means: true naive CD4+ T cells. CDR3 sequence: CSVSLVGGPDDF. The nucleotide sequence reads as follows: TGCAGCGTTTCTCTCGTCGGGGGACCTGATGACTTC.